Listed below are T cell receptor beta chains from one sample, sequenced in a study of identifying expanded T cells in peripheral blood. The data were produced by immunoSEQ multiplex PCR, yet TCRdb's version contains in-frame clones alone and is incomplete. Here the sample spans 95,000 to 100,000 clones, around nine tenths being singletons. Sequencing was performed on blood. Receptor source: a person aged 18 to 75 in good health. The CDR3 runs from the conserved cysteine through the conserved F or W. Expanded clones are given a class, and other clones once, few, many or no size at all.

CDR3aa: CASSPPNNRETQYF; abundance: NA; j_gene: TRBJ2-5; v_gene: TRBV14
CDR3aa: CASSEFGGAQGEQYF; abundance: once; j_gene: TRBJ2-7; v_gene: TRBV25-1
CDR3aa: CASSFYNNEQFF; abundance: NA; j_gene: TRBJ2-1; v_gene: TRBV5-5
CDR3aa: CASSHGPNTEAFF; abundance: NA; j_gene: TRBJ1-1; v_gene: TRBV6-6
CDR3aa: CASSQRLAGSQETQYF; abundance: NA; j_gene: TRBJ2-5; v_gene: TRBV7-7
CDR3aa: CASSGGVSGNTIYF; abundance: NA; j_gene: TRBJ1-3; v_gene: TRBV27
CDR3aa: CASSLGGPYEQYF; abundance: NA; j_gene: TRBJ2-7; v_gene: TRBV7-8
CDR3aa: CASRERGNPYEQYF; abundance: NA; j_gene: TRBJ2-7; v_gene: TRBV7-2
CDR3aa: CASKLRMKETQYF; abundance: NA; j_gene: TRBJ2-5; v_gene: TRBV2
CDR3aa: CASSLRGAGQPQHF; abundance: NA; j_gene: TRBJ1-5; v_gene: TRBV5-1
CDR3aa: CASSPPLLPQGADTDTQYF; abundance: NA; j_gene: TRBJ2-3; v_gene: TRBV28
CDR3aa: CASSLGGPEYF; abundance: NA; j_gene: TRBJ2-3; v_gene: TRBV6-5
CDR3aa: CASSGVWGLAVNEQFF; abundance: once; j_gene: TRBJ2-1; v_gene: TRBV11-1
CDR3aa: CASTHRGADTQYF; abundance: NA; j_gene: TRBJ2-3; v_gene: TRBV6-1
CDR3aa: CASSLGTVSYEQYF; abundance: NA; j_gene: TRBJ2-7; v_gene: TRBV7-9
CDR3aa: CASSYSGGMNEQYF; abundance: NA; j_gene: TRBJ2-7; v_gene: TRBV6-5
CDR3aa: CASSQDSSPRRTGELFF; abundance: NA; j_gene: TRBJ2-2; v_gene: TRBV4-3
CDR3aa: CASSLLGGAGNEQYF; abundance: NA; j_gene: TRBJ2-7; v_gene: TRBV28
CDR3aa: CASSQDSSYNSPLHF; abundance: NA; j_gene: TRBJ1-6; v_gene: TRBV18
CDR3aa: CASSLGGGNTGELFF; abundance: once; j_gene: TRBJ2-2; v_gene: TRBV7-9
CDR3aa: CASSLGSDRGQPQHF; abundance: NA; j_gene: TRBJ1-5; v_gene: TRBV7-9
CDR3aa: CASSGGQGRLLRKNYGYTF; abundance: NA; j_gene: TRBJ1-2; v_gene: TRBV5-6
CDR3aa: CSATSGGRDTQYF; abundance: NA; j_gene: TRBJ2-3; v_gene: TRBV29-1
CDR3aa: CASSLDPGTGYEQYF; abundance: NA; j_gene: TRBJ2-7; v_gene: TRBV5-5
CDR3aa: CASSFGTVQETQYF; abundance: few; j_gene: TRBJ2-5; v_gene: TRBV7-2
CDR3aa: CASSEPRADSGGAADTQYF; abundance: NA; j_gene: TRBJ2-3; v_gene: TRBV6-1
CDR3aa: CATARREDEQFF; abundance: NA; j_gene: TRBJ2-1; v_gene: TRBV27
CDR3aa: CASTPHEGTSPLHF; abundance: NA; j_gene: TRBJ1-6; v_gene: TRBV6-6
CDR3aa: CASSPRGSGATYEQYF; abundance: NA; j_gene: TRBJ2-7; v_gene: TRBV9
CDR3aa: CASSLYTPHTEAFF; abundance: NA; j_gene: TRBJ1-1; v_gene: TRBV28
CDR3aa: CASSHLGGDTQYF; abundance: NA; j_gene: TRBJ2-3; v_gene: TRBV14
CDR3aa: CATSSTGTEAFF; abundance: NA; j_gene: TRBJ1-1; v_gene: TRBV15
CDR3aa: CASSYRVGQGVPEQYF; abundance: NA; j_gene: TRBJ2-7; v_gene: TRBV6-6
CDR3aa: CASSLSGRHYGYTF; abundance: NA; j_gene: TRBJ1-2; v_gene: TRBV28
CDR3aa: CASSQARGLAGPSASGANVLTF; abundance: NA; j_gene: TRBJ2-6; v_gene: TRBV14
CDR3aa: CASSLGFWIEQYF; abundance: NA; j_gene: TRBJ2-7; v_gene: TRBV11-2
CDR3aa: CASSLELPGDTEAFF; abundance: NA; j_gene: TRBJ1-1; v_gene: TRBV7-7
CDR3aa: CASSPTINAGELFF; abundance: NA; j_gene: TRBJ2-2; v_gene: TRBV27
CDR3aa: CASSQGVTSGNTIYF; abundance: once; j_gene: TRBJ1-3; v_gene: TRBV4-3
CDR3aa: CASSQEGSGGGTDTQYF; abundance: NA; j_gene: TRBJ2-3; v_gene: TRBV4-2
CDR3aa: CASSLAGTHETQYF; abundance: NA; j_gene: TRBJ2-5; v_gene: TRBV5-6
CDR3aa: CASRLALTSGGPQETQYF; abundance: NA; j_gene: TRBJ2-5; v_gene: TRBV12-2
CDR3aa: CASSLGQVYGGELFF; abundance: NA; j_gene: TRBJ2-2; v_gene: TRBV7-9
CDR3aa: CASSLGLSNQPQHF; abundance: NA; j_gene: TRBJ1-5; v_gene: TRBV5-6
CDR3aa: CASSSAWGGDKEAFF; abundance: NA; j_gene: TRBJ1-1; v_gene: TRBV7-2
CDR3aa: CASSFFVPTANSPLHF; abundance: NA; j_gene: TRBJ1-6; v_gene: TRBV27
CDR3aa: CASSHDVTRDSNTDTQYF; abundance: NA; j_gene: TRBJ2-3; v_gene: TRBV4-3